This T cell receptor (beta chain) comes out of a study of blood T cell repertoires in COVID-19. Study context: The cDNA or gDNA used as material had been derived from T cells, B-cell-depleted T cells, or PBMCs.

Authors' data handling: The assay estimated nucleated cells by amplifying reference gene primers. Only in-frame clones appear in the TCRdb table, and some are missing; sequencing was by immunoSEQ multiplex PCR. V, J and clone size derive from that table, while D and trimming were established from the DNA sequence. The sample consists of fewer than 350,000 clones, approximately 88% of them appearing once. Deletions cut 1 base from V and 1 base from J, with 11 bases between. Germline V gene sequence: CDR1 MNHNS, CDR2 SASEGT. This CDR3 contains 16 residues. The table lists this clone with a count of one. The Seattle patients, enrolled during active infection, were followed longitudinally.

The clonotype comes from a young man with COVID-19, enrolled during active disease. The chain is built from TRBV6-1 and TRBJ1-5; D is uncertain. The source material was peripheral blood. CDR3 in DNA: TGTGCCAGCAGTGAAGTCGGAGGCGCCAGCAATCAGCCCCAGCATTTT. Its protein is CASSEVGGASNQPQHF.